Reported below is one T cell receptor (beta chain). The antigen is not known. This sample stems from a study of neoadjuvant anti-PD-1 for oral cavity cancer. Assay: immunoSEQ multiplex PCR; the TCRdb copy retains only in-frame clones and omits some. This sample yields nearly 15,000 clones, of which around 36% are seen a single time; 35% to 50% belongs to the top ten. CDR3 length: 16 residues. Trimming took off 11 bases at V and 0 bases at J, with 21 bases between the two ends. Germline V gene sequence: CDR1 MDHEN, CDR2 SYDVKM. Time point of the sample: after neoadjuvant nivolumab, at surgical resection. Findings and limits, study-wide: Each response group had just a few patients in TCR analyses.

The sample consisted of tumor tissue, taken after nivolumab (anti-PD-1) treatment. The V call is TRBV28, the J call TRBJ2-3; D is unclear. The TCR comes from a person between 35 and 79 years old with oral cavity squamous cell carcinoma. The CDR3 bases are TGTGCCGAAGGACCTCACAACAATACTAGCACAGATACGCAGTATTTT. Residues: CAEGPHNNTSTDTQYF.